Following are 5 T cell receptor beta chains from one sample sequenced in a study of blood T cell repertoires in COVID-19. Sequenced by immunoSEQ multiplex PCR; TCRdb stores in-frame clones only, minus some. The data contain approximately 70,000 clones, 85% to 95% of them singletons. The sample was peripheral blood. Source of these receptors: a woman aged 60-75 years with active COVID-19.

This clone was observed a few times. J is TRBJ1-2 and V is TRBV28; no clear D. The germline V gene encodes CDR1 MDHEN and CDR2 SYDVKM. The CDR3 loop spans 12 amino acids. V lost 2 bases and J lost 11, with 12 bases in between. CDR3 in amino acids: CASSLARERYTF. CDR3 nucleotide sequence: TGTGCCAGCAGTTTAGCCCGGGAACGGTACACCTTC.

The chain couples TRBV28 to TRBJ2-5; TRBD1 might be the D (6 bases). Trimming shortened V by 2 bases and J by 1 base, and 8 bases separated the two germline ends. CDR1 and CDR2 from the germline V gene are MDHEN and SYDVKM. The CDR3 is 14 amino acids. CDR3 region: CASSLGGLQETQYF. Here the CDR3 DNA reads TGTGCCAGCAGTTTAGGGGGCCTCCAAGAGACCCAGTACTTC.

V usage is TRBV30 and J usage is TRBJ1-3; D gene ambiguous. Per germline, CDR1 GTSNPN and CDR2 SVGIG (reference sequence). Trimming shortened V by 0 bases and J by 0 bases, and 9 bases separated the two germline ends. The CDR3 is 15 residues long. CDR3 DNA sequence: TGTGCCTGGAGTGTAAATCAGTTCTCTGGAAACACCATATATTTT. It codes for CAWSVNQFSGNTIYF.

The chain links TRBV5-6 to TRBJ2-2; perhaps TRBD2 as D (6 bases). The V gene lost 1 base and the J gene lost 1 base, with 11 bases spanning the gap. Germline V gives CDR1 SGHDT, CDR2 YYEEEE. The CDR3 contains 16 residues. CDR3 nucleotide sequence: TGTGCCAGCAGCTTGTTTGTAGCGGTGAACACCGGGGAGCTGTTTTTT. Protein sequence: CASSLFVAVNTGELFF.

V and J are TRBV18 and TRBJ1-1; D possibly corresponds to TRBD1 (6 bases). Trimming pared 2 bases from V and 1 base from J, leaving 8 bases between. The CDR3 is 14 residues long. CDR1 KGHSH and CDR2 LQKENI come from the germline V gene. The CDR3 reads CASSPRTENTEAFF. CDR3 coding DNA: TGTGCCAGCTCACCAAGGACAGAGAACACTGAAGCTTTCTTT.